This T cell receptor beta chain was documented in a study of T cell changes during pregnancy in multiple sclerosis. Clones were sequenced by immunoSEQ multiplex PCR, and TCRdb holds only the in-frame ones, with some missing. This sample has 40,000 to 60,000 clones, with about nine tenths found just once. CDR3 length: 14 residues. Germline V CDR1 and CDR2: SGHRS, YFSETQ. Losses at the gene ends were 7 bases for V and 7 bases for J; bases not matched to a gene: 10. The clonotype was recovered from a female donor with multiple sclerosis, enrolled in a pregnancy study. The material sequenced was CD8+ T cells from peripheral blood mononuclear cells, taken after pregnancy. The chain uses TRBV5-1 and TRBJ2-1; 8 bases line up with TRBD1. CDR3 in DNA: TGCGCCAGCCGGACAGGGTATGGAGCTAATGAGCAGTTCTTC. Translation: CASRTGYGANEQFF.